This T cell receptor (beta chain) was sequenced for a study of metastatic and nonmetastatic thyroid tumors. TCRdb reprocessed the PCR reads via MiXCR. The sample has more than 40,000 clones, roughly 16% seen once. There are 14 residues in the CDR3. CDR1 SGHNT and CDR2 YENEEA come from the germline V gene. Trimming removed 0 bases at V and 3 bases at J, with 7 bases between. No patient had received any treatment before thyroid surgery. This clone was observed at least ten times. This sequence joins TRBV11-3 and TRBJ2-3, with D possibly TRBD2 on 5 matching bases. This receptor was obtained from a female donor with papillary thyroid cancer or a benign thyroid nodule (not recorded which). Some clones in this sample may be carry-over from other donors' samples. The source material was blood. CDR3 residues: CASSLDPGTDTQYF. In DNA, the CDR3 is TGTGCCAGCAGCTTAGATCCGGGGACAGATACGCAGTATTTT.